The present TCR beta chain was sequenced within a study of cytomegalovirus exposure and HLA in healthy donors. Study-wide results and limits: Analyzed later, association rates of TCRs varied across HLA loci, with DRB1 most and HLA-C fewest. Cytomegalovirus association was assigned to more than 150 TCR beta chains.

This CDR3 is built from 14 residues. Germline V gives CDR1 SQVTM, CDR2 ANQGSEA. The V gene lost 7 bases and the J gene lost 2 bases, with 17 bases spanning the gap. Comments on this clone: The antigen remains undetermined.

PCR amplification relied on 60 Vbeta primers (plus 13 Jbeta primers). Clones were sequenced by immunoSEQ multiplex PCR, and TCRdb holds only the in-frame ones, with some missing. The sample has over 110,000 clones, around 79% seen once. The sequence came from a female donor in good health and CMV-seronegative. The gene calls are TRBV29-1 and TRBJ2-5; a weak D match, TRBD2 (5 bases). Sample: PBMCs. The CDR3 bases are TGCAGCGCCACATTTCGAGGGCGGCAAGAGACCCAGTACTTC. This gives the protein CSATFRGRQETQYF.